The TCR beta chain described here comes from a study of T cell responses to AZD1222 COVID-19 vaccine. The CDR3 length is 13 residues. The ends were cut back, 5 bases at V and 7 bases at J, with 12 bases in the middle. Looked up from germline, CDR1 is SGHTA and CDR2 is FQGNSA. TCRdb's table, derived via immunoSEQ multiplex PCR, lists solely in-frame clones and lacks some. The table shows 70,000 to 75,000 clones, with 70% to 90% occurring only once. This TCR came from an adult who received the AZD1222 COVID-19 vaccine. The V and J genes are TRBV7-2 and TRBJ2-1; D not certain. The source material was peripheral blood, sampled 28 days after the second AZD1222 dose. The CDR3 bases are TGTGCCAGCAGCCTCGTACGGGCTAATGAGCAGTTCTTC. Its protein product is CASSLVRANEQFF. Using reference TRBV7-2 and TRBJ2-1 for the parts outside the CDR3, the full variable domain is GAGVSQSPSNKVTEKGKDVELRCDPISGHTALYWYRQSLGQGLEFLIYFQGNSAPDKSGLPSDRFSAERTGGSVSTLTIQRTQQEDSAVYLCASSLVRANEQFFGPGTRLTVL.